This TCR beta chain was sequenced for a study of OX40 agonist ivuxolimab in advanced cancers. The overall study: The patients got ivuxolimab, which is an agonistic anti-OX40 (CD134) antibody. Ivuxolimab doses were 0.01, 0.1, 0.3, 1.5, 3 or 10 mg/kg every 2 weeks. Study-level points and caveats: At 0.1 to 3.0 mg/kg and by week 6, clonal expansion occurred in CD4+ and CD8+ blood T cells.

Per the germline V gene, CDR1 is SGHAT and CDR2 is FQNNGV. V was cut by 1 base and J by 8 bases, with 23 bases left in between. The CDR3 contains 17 residues. Using immunoSEQ multiplex PCR, the repertoire was profiled, and TCRdb retains in-frame clones only, with some absent. The top ten hold 2% to 2.5% of the sample, which has around 62,000 clones, 84% seen once. This clone was seen a handful of times. Its antigen is not known. The material sequenced was CD4+ or CD8+ T cells sorted from blood, taken in a trial of the OX40 agonist ivuxolimab. The receptor was derived from an adult with an advanced solid tumor such as melanoma, head and neck, liver or kidney cancer. The rearrangement joins TRBV11-2 to TRBJ1-2, with D possibly TRBD1 on 6 matching bases. This chain's CDR3 is CASSLGVVGATGRGYTF. As DNA, the CDR3 is TGTGCCAGCAGCTTAGGGGTAGTGGGGGCAACTGGACGGGGCTACACCTTC.